The 3 T cell receptor beta chains below come from one sample, sequenced in a study of CD8+ T cells in alopecia areata. It was cDNA, reverse transcribed from extracted RNA, that served as the sequencing template. Measured with immunoSEQ multiplex PCR; TCRdb has only the in-frame clones, and not every one. The sample shows about 190,000 clones, approximately 60% of them seen only once. The treatment was: oral pan-JAK inhibitor, 5-10 mg twice daily. The sample consisted of CD4+ T cells sorted from blood, taken at week 4, from a patient treated with tofacitinib. The receptors were gathered from a human donor with alopecia areata.

The chain recombines TRBV7-6 with TRBJ2-7; TRBD2 matches at 14 bases. This CDR3 has 16 amino acids. V shed 4 bases and J 4 bases; nucleotides not matched to a gene: 6. Germline V CDR1 and CDR2: SGHVS, FNYEAQ. The CDR3 reads CASSSGTSGSRYEQYF. CDR3 nucleotide sequence: TGTGCCAGCAGCTCCGGGACTAGCGGGAGTCGGTACGAGCAGTACTTC.

This clone was picked up a small number of times. The chain joins TRBV20-1 to TRBJ1-2; no clear D. CDR3 size: 11 residues. Germline loops: CDR1 DFQATT, CDR2 SNEGSKA (reference sequence). The CDR3: CSGRHSYGYTF. The CDR3 DNA sequence: TGCAGCGGACGGCATTCCTATGGCTACACCTTC.

This chain joins TRBV7-4 and TRBJ2-7; perhaps TRBD1 as D (6 bases). V gave up 6 bases and J gave up 1 base, with 16 bases separating them. The CDR3 has 15 residues. From germline, CDR1 is SGHVT and CDR2 SQSDAQ. CDR3 sequence (DNA): TGTGCCAGCAGTCTCCCCCCCACAGGGTCCTACGAGCAGTACTTC. This gives the protein CASSLPPTGSYEQYF.